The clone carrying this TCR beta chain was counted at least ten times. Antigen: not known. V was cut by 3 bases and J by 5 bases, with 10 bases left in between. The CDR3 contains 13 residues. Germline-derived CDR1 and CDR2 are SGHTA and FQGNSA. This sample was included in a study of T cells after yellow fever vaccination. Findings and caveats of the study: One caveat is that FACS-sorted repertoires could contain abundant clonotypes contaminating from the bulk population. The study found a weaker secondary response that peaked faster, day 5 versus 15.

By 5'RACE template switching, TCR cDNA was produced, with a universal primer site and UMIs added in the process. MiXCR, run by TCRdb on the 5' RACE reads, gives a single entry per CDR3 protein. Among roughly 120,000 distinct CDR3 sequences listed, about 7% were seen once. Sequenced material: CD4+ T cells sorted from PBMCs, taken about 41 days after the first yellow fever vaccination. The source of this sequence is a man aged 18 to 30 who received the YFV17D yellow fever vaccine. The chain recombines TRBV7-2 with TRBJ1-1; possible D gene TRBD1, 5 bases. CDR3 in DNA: TGTGCCAGCAGCTTCGGGGCCCCTACTGAAGCTTTCTTT. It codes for CASSFGAPTEAFF. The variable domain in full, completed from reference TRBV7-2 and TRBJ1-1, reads GAGVSQSPSNKVTEKGKDVELRCDPISGHTALYWYRQSLGQGLEFLIYFQGNSAPDKSGLPSDRFSAERTGGSVSTLTIQRTQQEDSAVYLCASSFGAPTEAFFGQGTRLTVV.